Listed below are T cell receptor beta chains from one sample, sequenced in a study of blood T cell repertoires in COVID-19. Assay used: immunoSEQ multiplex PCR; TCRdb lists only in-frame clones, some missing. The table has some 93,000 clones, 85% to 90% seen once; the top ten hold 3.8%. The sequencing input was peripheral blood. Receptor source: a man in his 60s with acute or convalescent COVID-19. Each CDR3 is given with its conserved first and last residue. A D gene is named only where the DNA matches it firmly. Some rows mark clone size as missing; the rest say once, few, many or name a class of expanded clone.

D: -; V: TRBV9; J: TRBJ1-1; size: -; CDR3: CASNRQLNTEAFF; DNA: TGTGCCAGCAATAGACAGCTAAACACTGAAGCTTTCTTT
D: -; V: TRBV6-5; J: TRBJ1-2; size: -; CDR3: CASSTRYSGGYTF; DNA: TGTGCCAGCAGTACCCGGTATTCTGGTGGCTACACCTTC
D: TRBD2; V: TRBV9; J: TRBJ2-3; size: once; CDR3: CASSVASGGLTDTQYF; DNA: TGTGCCAGCAGCGTGGCTAGCGGGGGGCTCACAGATACGCAGTATTTT
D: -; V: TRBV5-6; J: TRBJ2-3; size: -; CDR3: CASSPGQRDTQYF; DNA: TGTGCCAGCAGCCCTGGACAGCGGGATACGCAGTATTTT
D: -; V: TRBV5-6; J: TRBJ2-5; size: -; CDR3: CASSWGLQRRETQYF; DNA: TGTGCCAGCAGCTGGGGACTGCAACGCCGGGAGACCCAGTACTTC
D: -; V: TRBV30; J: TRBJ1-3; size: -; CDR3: CAWSSGRSGNTIYF; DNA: TGTGCCTGGAGCAGTGGGAGAAGTGGAAACACCATATATTTT
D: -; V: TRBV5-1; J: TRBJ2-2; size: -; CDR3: CASSRTDTGELFF; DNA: TGCGCCAGCAGCAGGACAGATACCGGGGAGCTGTTTTTT
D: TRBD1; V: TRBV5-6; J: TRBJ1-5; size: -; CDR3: CASSLTGGFMASNQPQHF; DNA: TGTGCCAGCAGCTTGACAGGGGGCTTTATGGCTAGCAATCAGCCCCAGCATTTT
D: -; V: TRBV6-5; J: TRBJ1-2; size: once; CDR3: CASSPQGKGGYTF; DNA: TGTGCCAGCAGTCCTCAGGGCAAGGGCGGCTACACCTTC
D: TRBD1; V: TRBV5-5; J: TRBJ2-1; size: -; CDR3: CASSQTGGRINEQFF; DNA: TGTGCCAGCAGTCAGACAGGGGGCCGAATAAATGAGCAGTTCTTC
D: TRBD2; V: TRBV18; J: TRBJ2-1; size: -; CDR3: CASSSRLAGGFPNEQFF; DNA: TGTGCCAGCTCATCGCGACTAGCGGGGGGTTTCCCCAATGAGCAGTTCTTC
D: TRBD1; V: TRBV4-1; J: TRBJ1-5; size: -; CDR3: CASSQVWDSGQPQHF; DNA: TGCGCCAGCAGCCAAGTCTGGGACAGTGGACAGCCCCAGCATTTT
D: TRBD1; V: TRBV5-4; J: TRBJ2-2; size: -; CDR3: CASSHRGLSGELFF; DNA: TGTGCCAGCAGCCACAGGGGGCTTAGCGGGGAGCTGTTTTTT
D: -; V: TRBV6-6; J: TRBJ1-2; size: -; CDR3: CASRVSSNYGYTF; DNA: TGTGCCAGCAGGGTCAGTTCTAACTATGGCTACACCTTC
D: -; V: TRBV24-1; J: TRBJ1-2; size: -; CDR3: CATSDLRGFGGYTF; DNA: TGTGCCACCAGTGATCTACGGGGGTTTGGTGGCTACACCTTC
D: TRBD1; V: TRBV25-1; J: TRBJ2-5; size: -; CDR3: CASSGDRDGGETQYF; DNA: TGTGCCAGCAGTGGGGACAGGGACGGAGGGGAGACCCAGTACTTC
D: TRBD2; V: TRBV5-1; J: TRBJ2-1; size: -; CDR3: CASSPTGGRQVEQFF; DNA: TGCGCCAGCAGCCCCACTGGCGGGAGGCAGGTTGAGCAGTTCTTC
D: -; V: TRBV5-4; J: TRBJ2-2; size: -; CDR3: CASSPGRTTGELFF; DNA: TGTGCCAGCAGTCCGGGTCGCACGACCGGGGAGCTGTTTTTT
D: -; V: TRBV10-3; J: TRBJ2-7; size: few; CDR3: CATRGSYEQYF; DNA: TGTGCCACCCGGGGATCCTACGAGCAGTACTTC
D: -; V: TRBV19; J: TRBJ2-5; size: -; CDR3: CASRGASPKTQYF; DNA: TGTGCCAGTCGTGGGGCCTCCCCAAAGACCCAGTACTTC
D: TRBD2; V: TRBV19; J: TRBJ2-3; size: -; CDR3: CASSALGGGPDTQYF; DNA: TGTGCCAGTAGTGCCTTAGGCGGGGGGCCAGATACGCAGTATTTT
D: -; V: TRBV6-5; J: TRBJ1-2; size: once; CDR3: CASSGDNKEGYTF; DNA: TGTGCCAGCAGCGGGGACAACAAAGAGGGCTACACCTTC
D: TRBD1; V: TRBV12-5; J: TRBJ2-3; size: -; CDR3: CASGHGQGGDTQYF; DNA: TGTGCTAGTGGTCACGGACAGGGGGGAGATACGCAGTATTTT
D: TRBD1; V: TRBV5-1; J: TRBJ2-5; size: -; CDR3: CASNEQGAQETQYF; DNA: TGCGCCAGTAACGAACAGGGGGCCCAAGAGACCCAGTACTTC
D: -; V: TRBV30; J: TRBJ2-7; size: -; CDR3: CAWTRGLSSYEQYF; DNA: TGTGCCTGGACGCGGGGCCTAAGCTCCTACGAGCAGTACTTC
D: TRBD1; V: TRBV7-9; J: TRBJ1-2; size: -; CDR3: CASSLGGGTGYGYTF; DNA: TGTGCCAGCAGCTTAGGGGGTGGGACAGGGTATGGCTACACCTTC
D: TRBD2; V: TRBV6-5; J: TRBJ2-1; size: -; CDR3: CASGTSGSSRNEQFF; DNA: TGTGCCAGCGGGACTAGCGGGAGTAGCAGGAATGAGCAGTTCTTC
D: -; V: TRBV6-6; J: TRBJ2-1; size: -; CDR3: CASKHTGRSENNEQFF; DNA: TGTGCCAGCAAACATACGGGGAGGAGTGAAAACAATGAGCAGTTCTTC
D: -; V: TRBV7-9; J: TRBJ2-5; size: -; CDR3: CASSLEEGRDITQYF; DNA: TGTGCCAGCAGCTTAGAAGAAGGCAGGGATATTACCCAGTACTTC
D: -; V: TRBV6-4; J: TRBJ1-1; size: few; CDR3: CASSEPPHYNEAFF; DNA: TGTGCCAGCAGTGAACCGCCCCACTATAATGAAGCTTTCTTT
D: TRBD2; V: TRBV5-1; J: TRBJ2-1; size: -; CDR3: CASWTSERNEQFF; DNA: TGCGCCTCTTGGACTAGCGAAAGAAATGAGCAGTTCTTC
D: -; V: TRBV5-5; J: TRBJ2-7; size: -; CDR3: CASSLGDTYEQYF; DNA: TGTGCCAGCAGCTTGGGTGACACCTACGAGCAGTACTTC
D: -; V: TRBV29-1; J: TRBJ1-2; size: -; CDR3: CSVGDRWDYGYTF; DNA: TGCAGCGTTGGAGACAGGTGGGACTATGGCTACACCTTC
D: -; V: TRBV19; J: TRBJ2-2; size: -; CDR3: CASGSPSVGGELFF; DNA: TGTGCCAGTGGGTCCCCATCCGTCGGCGGAGAGCTGTTTTTT
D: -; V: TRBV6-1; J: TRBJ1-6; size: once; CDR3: CASSERQGRNSPLHF; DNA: TGTGCCAGCAGTGAAAGGCAGGGAAGGAATTCACCCCTCCACTTT
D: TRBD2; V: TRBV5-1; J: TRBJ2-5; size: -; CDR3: CASRQGLAGEETQYF; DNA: TGCGCCAGCAGACAGGGGCTAGCGGGAGAAGAGACCCAGTACTTC
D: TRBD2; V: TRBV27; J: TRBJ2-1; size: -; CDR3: CASSLAGADYNEQFF; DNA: TGTGCCAGCAGTTTAGCGGGAGCTGACTACAATGAGCAGTTCTTC
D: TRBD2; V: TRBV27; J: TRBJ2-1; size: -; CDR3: CASSHKRGGPGEQFF; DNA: TGTGCCAGCAGTCATAAGCGGGGGGGCCCGGGTGAGCAGTTCTTC
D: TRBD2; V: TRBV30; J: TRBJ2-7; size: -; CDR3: CAWRLAPGEQYF; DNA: TGTGCCTGGAGACTAGCGCCTGGCGAGCAGTACTTC
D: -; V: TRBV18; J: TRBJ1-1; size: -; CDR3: CASSRSEAFF; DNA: TGTGCCAGCTCTCGGAGCGAAGCTTTCTTT
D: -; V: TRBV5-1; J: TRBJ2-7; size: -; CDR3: CASSSRGPDREQYF; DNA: TGCGCCAGCAGCTCTCGAGGTCCAGACCGCGAGCAGTACTTC
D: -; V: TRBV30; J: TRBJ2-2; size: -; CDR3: CAWSGDSNTGELFF; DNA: TGTGCCTGGAGCGGGGATTCGAACACCGGGGAGCTGTTTTTT
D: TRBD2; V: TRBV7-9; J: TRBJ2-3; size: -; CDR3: CASSPGLVDSSTDTQYF; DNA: TGTGCCAGCAGCCCGGGACTAGTAGACTCTAGCACAGATACGCAGTATTTT
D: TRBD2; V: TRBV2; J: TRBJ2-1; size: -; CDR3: CASSYSPLAGVYNEQFF; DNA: TGTGCCAGCAGTTATTCTCCACTAGCGGGGGTCTACAATGAGCAGTTCTTC
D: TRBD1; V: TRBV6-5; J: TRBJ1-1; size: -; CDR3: CASREDRTMNTEAFF; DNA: TGTGCCAGCAGAGAGGACAGGACCATGAACACTGAAGCTTTCTTT
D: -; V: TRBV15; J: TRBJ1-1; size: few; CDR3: CATSRDRVDTEAFF; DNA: TGTGCCACCAGCAGAGATCGGGTGGACACTGAAGCTTTCTTT
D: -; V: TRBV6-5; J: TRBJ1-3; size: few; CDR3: CASHSSGNTIYF; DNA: TGTGCCAGCCATAGCTCTGGAAACACCATATATTTT
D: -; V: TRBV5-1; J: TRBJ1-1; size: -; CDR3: CASSLDLNRQINTEAFF; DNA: TGCGCCAGCAGCTTGGATTTAAACAGACAGATTAACACTGAAGCTTTCTTT
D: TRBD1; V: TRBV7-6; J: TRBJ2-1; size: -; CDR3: CASSQQGASYNEQFF; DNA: TGTGCCAGCAGCCAACAGGGGGCCTCCTACAATGAGCAGTTCTTC